Below are 22 T cell receptor beta chains sequenced from a single sample in a study of blood T cell repertoires in COVID-19. Assay used: immunoSEQ multiplex PCR; TCRdb lists only in-frame clones, some missing. Of around 290,000 clones listed, 88% are singletons. The sample was PBMCs or T cells enriched from blood (not recorded which). Receptors originate from an older woman in a cohort exposed to, infected with or recovered from COVID-19 (not recorded which).

This clone was found once. The chain joins TRBV6-5 to TRBJ2-3, with 8 bases lining up with TRBD2. V lost 10 bases to trimming and J lost 3 bases; unmatched junction nucleotides: 9. The germline V gene has CDR1 MNHEY and CDR2 SVGAGI. The CDR3 runs to 14 residues. The CDR3 protein is CATYSGMGTDTQYF. The CDR3, as DNA: TGTGCCACCTATAGCGGGATGGGGACAGATACGCAGTATTTT.

V usage is TRBV3-1 (or the pseudogene TRBV3-2) and J usage is TRBJ2-2; D call uncertain. Per the germline V gene, CDR1 is LGHDT and CDR2 is YNNKEL (reference sequence). Trimming left V 1 base short and J 5 bases short, with 11 bases between. The CDR3 is made up of 15 amino acids. CDR3 protein: CASSQAPTVTGELFF. Written as DNA, the CDR3 is TGTGCCAGCAGCCAAGCCCCCACGGTAACCGGGGAGCTGTTTTTT.

The gene calls are TRBV11-2 and TRBJ2-7, with 7 nucleotides matching TRBD2. The CDR3 runs 12 residues. V shed 8 bases and J 6 bases; nucleotides not matched to a gene: 7. In germline, CDR1 is SGHAT, CDR2 FQNNGV. CDR3 DNA sequence: TGTGCCAGCCTTGGGGCGGGAGTCGAGCAGTACTTC. It codes for CASLGAGVEQYF.

This clone is a singleton in its sample. V usage is TRBV3-1 (or the pseudogene TRBV3-2) and J usage is TRBJ1-6; D not resolved. V lost 1 base and J lost 9, with 19 bases in between. This CDR3 is built from 17 residues. Germline assignment: CDR1 LGHDT and CDR2 YNNKEL (reference sequence). The CDR3, as DNA: TGTGCCAGCAGCCAAGGCTCGGGAGCCCAGAGAGGTTCACCCCTCCACTTT. This encodes CASSQGSGAQRGSPLHF.

The chain is built from TRBV6-5 and TRBJ2-3, with no clear D. The V end was cut by 2 bases, the J end by 2 bases, with 8 bases between. There are 14 residues in the CDR3. In germline, CDR1 is MNHEY, CDR2 SVGAGI. The CDR3 sequence is CASSYGQDTDTQYF. The DNA for the CDR3 is TGTGCCAGCAGTTACGGGCAGGACACAGATACGCAGTATTTT.

The J gene is TRBJ1-2, the V gene TRBV2; D is ambiguous. Trimming removed 5 bases at V and 7 bases at J, with 14 bases between. Germline V gene lookup returns CDR1 SNHLY and CDR2 FYNNEI. The length of the CDR3 is 13 residues. CDR3 sequence (DNA): TGTGCCAGCAGTCCGAGGGTAATACGTGGCTACACCTTC. Residues: CASSPRVIRGYTF.

The gene calls are TRBV27 and TRBJ1-4, with 9 bases identical to TRBD1. CDR1 MNHEY and CDR2 SMNVEV come from the germline V gene (reference sequence). The CDR3 length is 15 residues. The V segment lost 1 base and the J segment 7 bases; nucleotides outside the gene matches: 4. The CDR3 DNA sequence: TGTGCCAGCAGTTTATACACAGGGGGCGGTGAAAAACTGTTTTTT. This encodes CASSLYTGGGEKLFF.

The V and J genes are TRBV7-9 and TRBJ2-1; 11 bases fit TRBD2. Looked up from germline, CDR1 is SEHNR and CDR2 is FQNEAQ (reference sequence). With V trimmed by 7 bases and J by 5 bases, 4 bases remained unmatched. The CDR3 has 14 amino acids. CDR3 sequence reads: CASTRGLADNEQFF. CDR3 nucleotides: TGTGCCAGCACCAGGGGACTAGCGGACAATGAGCAGTTCTTC.

V gene TRBV5-1 combines with J gene TRBJ2-7, with 12 bases fitting TRBD1. Germline V gives CDR1 SGHRS, CDR2 YFSETQ. V was clipped by 3 bases and J by 4 bases; unmatched bases: 5. The CDR3 is 15 residues long. CDR3 sequence: CASSSGTGGGYEQYF. The CDR3 nucleotides are TGCGCCAGCAGCTCCGGGACAGGGGGCGGGTACGAGCAGTACTTC.

V usage is TRBV7-6 and J usage is TRBJ2-5; D perhaps matches TRBD1 (5 bases). V dropped 5 bases and J dropped 5 bases, with 15 bases sitting between them. This CDR3 has 14 residues. Looked up from germline, CDR1 is SGHVS and CDR2 is FNYEAQ. The CDR3 DNA reads as TGTGCCAGCAGCCCAGAAAGGGGCTCGGAGACCCAGTACTTC. It is translated as CASSPERGSETQYF.

Only one count was recorded for this clone. The chain combines TRBV15 with TRBJ1-2, with 8 bases that match TRBD1. The V segment lost 0 bases and the J segment 1 base; nucleotides outside the gene matches: 4. The CDR3 runs to 16 residues. Germline CDR1 and CDR2: LNHNV and YYDKDF (reference sequence). The CDR3 loop is CATSREGDRYNYGYTF. The DNA for the CDR3 is TGTGCCACCAGCAGAGAAGGGGACAGGTATAACTATGGCTACACCTTC.

This clone was recorded a few times. Other nucleotide sequences in the sample specify the same CDR3. This rearrangement joins TRBV28 to TRBJ1-5; D may be TRBD1 (5 bases). The V gene lost 1 base and the J gene lost 2 bases, with 9 bases spanning the gap. This CDR3 contains 15 residues. Per germline, CDR1 MDHEN and CDR2 SYDVKM. In nucleotides, the CDR3 is TGTGCCAGCAGTTTATCTGGGGGGGGCAATCAGCCCCAGCATTTT. Translation gives CASSLSGGGNQPQHF. Full variable domain (outside the CDR3, taken from reference TRBV28 and TRBJ1-5): DVKVTQSSRYLVKRTGEKVFLECVQDMDHENMFWYRQDPGLGLRLIYFSYDVKMKEKGDIPEGYSVSREKKERFSLILESASTNQTSMYLCASSLSGGGNQPQHFGDGTRLSIL.

The V and J genes are TRBV4-2 and TRBJ2-1; 10 nucleotides line up with TRBD2. Trimming took 0 bases from V and 10 from J; bases not matched to a gene: 9. Looked up from germline, CDR1 is LGHNA and CDR2 is YNFKEQ. This CDR3 is built from 16 residues. The CDR3 loop is CASSQEQVAGGGEQFF. CDR3 DNA sequence: TGTGCCAGCAGCCAAGAACAGGTAGCGGGAGGCGGGGAGCAGTTCTTC.

The V call is TRBV24-1, the J call TRBJ2-2; TRBD2 agrees at 13 bases. CDR3 length: 16 residues. V lost 5 bases and J lost 6; bases outside the gene matches: 5. CDR1 KGHDR and CDR2 SFDVKD come from the germline V gene. The CDR3 sequence is CATSGQLAGGPGELFF. In DNA, the CDR3 is TGTGCCACCAGTGGCCAACTAGCGGGAGGGCCCGGGGAGCTGTTTTTT.

The rearrangement joins TRBV29-1 to TRBJ2-7; TRBD2 agrees at 7 bases. The CDR3 runs 12 residues. Germline V gene data show CDR1 as SQVTM and CDR2 as ANQGSEA. Trimming at V came to 5 bases and at J to 5 bases, leaving 6 bases not matched to a gene. CDR3 coding DNA: TGCAGCGTTCTGGCGGGAGCGGACGAGCAGTACTTC. Translating it yields CSVLAGADEQYF.

V usage is TRBV6-4 and J usage is TRBJ1-5; 8 bases agree with TRBD1. With V trimmed by 0 bases and J by 2 bases, 0 bases remained unmatched. There are 15 residues in the CDR3. CDR1 is MRHNA and CDR2 is SNTAGT in the germline V gene. CDR3 sequence reads: CASSDSTGGNQPQHF. The DNA of the CDR3 is TGTGCCAGCAGTGACTCGACAGGGGGCAATCAGCCCCAGCATTTT.

The chain recombines TRBV5-1 with TRBJ2-7; 10 nucleotides agree with TRBD1. V was clipped by 7 bases and J by 1 base; unmatched bases: 11. The germline V gene encodes CDR1 SGHRS and CDR2 YFSETQ. The CDR3 covers 16 residues. DNA of the CDR3: TGCGCCAGCCGACAGGGGGCGAAGGGGGCGTCCTACGAGCAGTACTTC. Its translation: CASRQGAKGASYEQYF.

This clone was seen a handful of times. V usage is TRBV28 and J usage is TRBJ2-3; TRBD1 matches 7 bases. J lost 5 bases, V lost 3 bases, and 8 bases had no gene match. The CDR3 totals 15 residues. Germline V gene data show CDR1 as MDHEN and CDR2 as SYDVKM. The CDR3 DNA reads as TGTGCCAGCAGTTTCATTGGGACAGAAAAAGATACGCAGTATTTT. As protein: CASSFIGTEKDTQYF.

The chain combines TRBV29-1 with TRBJ2-5, with D possibly being TRBD1 (7 bases). Germline V lookup: CDR1 SQVTM, CDR2 ANQGSEA. CDR3 length: 15 residues. Trimming took off 4 bases at V and 0 bases at J, with 15 bases between the two ends. The CDR3 loop reads CSVVGRGGDQETQYF. The CDR3 DNA is TGCAGCGTTGTCGGGAGAGGGGGCGACCAAGAGACCCAGTACTTC. Based on the CDR3 plus reference TRBV29-1 and TRBJ2-5, the full variable domain is SAVISQKPSRDICQRGTSLTIQCQVDSQVTMMFWYRQQPGQSLTLIATANQGSEATYESGFVIDKFPISRPNLTFSTLTVSNMSPEDSSIYLCSVVGRGGDQETQYFGPGTRLLVL.

The J gene is TRBJ1-1, the V gene TRBV7-3, with 7 nucleotides matching TRBD1. Germline V CDR1 and CDR2: SGHTA, FQGTGA. With 4 bases clipped from V and 4 bases from J, the junction kept 9 bases outside the gene matches. CDR3 length equals 15 residues. CDR3 in amino acids: CASSSGDSWGTEAFF. The CDR3 bases are TGTGCCAGCAGCTCAGGGGACAGTTGGGGCACTGAAGCTTTCTTT.

CDR3 amino acids: CASRADRPNEKLFF. CDR3 coding DNA: TGTGCCAGCAGGGCGGACAGACCTAATGAAAAACTGTTTTTT. The rearrangement links TRBV28 to TRBJ1-4, with D possibly matching TRBD1 (6 bases). CDR3 size: 14 residues. Deletions cut 6 bases from V and 3 bases from J, with 11 bases between. Per germline, CDR1 MDHEN and CDR2 SYDVKM.

The count of this clone is one. V and J are TRBV7-9 and TRBJ2-7, with 12 bases aligning to TRBD2. CDR1 is SEHNR, CDR2 FQNEAQ, per germline (reference sequence). The CDR3 totals 16 residues. V lost 0 bases to trimming and J lost 1 base; unmatched junction nucleotides: 1. CDR3 region: CASSLALAGGSYEQYF. For the CDR3, the DNA is TGTGCCAGCAGCTTAGCACTAGCGGGAGGTTCCTACGAGCAGTACTTC. Filled out from reference TRBV7-9 and TRBJ2-7, the complete variable domain reads DTGVSQNPRHKITKRGQNVTFRCDPISEHNRLYWYRQTLGQGPEFLTYFQNEAQLEKSRLLSDRFSAERPKGSFSTLEIQRTEQGDSAMYLCASSLALAGGSYEQYFGPGTRLTVT.